This TCR beta chain was sequenced during a study of blood T cell repertoires in COVID-19. Study summary: Sites across the United States, Italy and Spain contributed samples from acute and convalescent COVID-19. PBMCs, B-cell-depleted T cells, or T cells provided the cDNA or gDNA that made up the material.

The CDR3 loop spans 13 amino acids. V lost 6 bases and J 4 bases, leaving 12 bases between the germline ends. Germline V gene data show CDR1 as MNHEY and CDR2 as SMNVEV (reference sequence). Per the original methods: Cell counts per sample came from amplifying reference gene primers. Method: immunoSEQ multiplex PCR; TCRdb's copy keeps in-frame clones and lacks some. The V and J calls and clone size come from that table; D and trimming were worked out from the DNA. Of roughly 100,000 clones in the sample, about 89% were seen once. Sequences were obtained from peripheral blood. The chain couples TRBV27 to TRBJ1-1; D is possibly TRBD1 (6 bases). The receptor was derived from a human donor in a cohort sampled during active COVID-19. CDR3 in amino acids: CASSLGAGTEAFF. The DNA for the CDR3 is TGTGCCAGCAGCTTGGGGGCTGGCACTGAAGCTTTCTTT.